This T cell receptor beta chain was identified during a study of T cell changes during pregnancy in multiple sclerosis (dated 2019 in TCRdb). Background on the whole study: In women with multiple sclerosis, the researchers looked at how the T cell repertoire shifted as pregnancy progressed.

About this clone itself: The antigen this receptor binds is unknown. No quality values exist for individual bases; no much larger clone is one base distant.

The cysteine opens and the phenylalanine closes a CDR3 of 14 amino acids. Only the CDR3 portion is preserved as DNA: 42 bases, with reading frame beginning at the first base. CDR1 and CDR2 were assigned from the germline V gene (reference sequence) as SEHNR and FQNEAQ. V sheds 4 bases and J sheds 3 bases, leaving 13 bases between their ends. Library preparation employed the immunoSEQ multiplex PCR assay. The clones in this table, taken by TCRdb from immuneACCESS, are in-frame only. Not every clone is retained; where verified, under half of the shortfall comes from an unresolved V gene, and the cause of the rest is unknown. This sample gives just over 50,000 clones in total; under 95% of them show up just once. Around 0.58% of the sample goes to the ten largest clones.

The chain was built from TRBV7-9 and TRBJ2-7; TRBD1 is perhaps the D gene, given 6 matching bases. Sequences were derived from CD4+ T cells from peripheral blood mononuclear cells, sampled in the second trimester of pregnancy. This clonotype was sampled from a female donor with multiple sclerosis, enrolled in a pregnancy study. CDR3 region: CASSSNGQSYEQYF. The DNA is as follows: TGTGCCAGCAGCTCAAATGGACAGAGCTACGAGCAGTACTTC.